Below are 8 T cell receptor beta chains sequenced from a single sample in a study of patients and donors after allogeneic stem cell transplantation. TCRdb reprocessed the RT-PCR reads with MiXCR, giving one entry per CDR3 protein. Of roughly 180,000 distinct CDR3 sequences detected, around two fifths appear once; the ten largest clones hold less than 40%. The sample consisted of blood, either unsorted or a sorted T cell fraction (not recorded which). The origin of the receptors is a human donor who was either an allogeneic HSCT recipient or a stem cell or donor lymphocyte infusion donor (not recorded which). It is not recorded whose cells these are; they may come from a transplant donor.

This chain connects TRBV7-6 to TRBJ1-3; TRBD1 agrees at 7 bases. From germline, CDR1 is SGHVS and CDR2 FNYEAQ. The J segment lost 1 base and the V segment lost 3 bases, leaving 3 bases of the junction unmatched. This CDR3 has 15 amino acids. The CDR3 loop is CASSLADRSGNTIYF. Here the CDR3 DNA reads TGTGCCAGCAGCTTGGCGGACAGGTCTGGAAACACCATATATTTT.

This clonotype has more than one count but fewer than ten. In DNA, the CDR3 is TGTGCCAGCAGCTTAGTTGCTCAGGGGGCGGGTCAGCCCCAGCATTTT. It codes for CASSLVAQGAGQPQHF. The V and J genes are TRBV7-9 and TRBJ1-5; TRBD1 agrees at 8 bases. CDR3 size: 16 residues. V was pared by 1 base and J by 6 bases, with 8 bases of the junction left unmatched. The V gene's germline CDR1 is SEHNR and CDR2 FQNEAQ (reference sequence). The variable domain in full, with the rest retrieved from reference TRBV7-9 and TRBJ1-5, is DTGVSQNPRHKITKRGQNVTFRCDPISEHNRLYWYRQTLGQGPEFLTYFQNEAQLEKSRLLSDRFSAERPKGSFSTLEIQRTEQGDSAMYLCASSLVAQGAGQPQHFGDGTRLSIL.

This clonotype came up a few times. CDR3 DNA: TGTGCCAGCAGTTTCTCAGGGTCCGACTATGGCTACACCTTC. Its protein is CASSFSGSDYGYTF. The chain carries TRBV12-3 or TRBV12-4 and TRBJ1-2; TRBD1 is a possible D gene (5 bases). With 3 bases removed from V and 3 bases from J, the gap between germline ends came to 11 bases. The CDR3 contains 14 residues.

Here the CDR3 reads CASRTDRGSSDTEAFF. CDR3 bases: TGTGCCAGCAGGACGGACAGGGGGAGTTCGGACACTGAAGCTTTCTTT. The rearrangement uses TRBV25-1 and TRBJ1-1; 10 nucleotides agree with TRBD1. V shed 6 bases and J 3 bases; nucleotides not matched to a gene: 10. Per the germline V gene, CDR1 is MGHDK and CDR2 is SYGVNS. This CDR3 has 16 residues.

The rearrangement joins TRBV6-5 to TRBJ2-7; 9 nucleotides agree with TRBD2. CDR1 and CDR2 from the germline V gene are MNHEY and SVGAGI. V dropped 9 bases and J dropped 5; count of bases not matched to a gene: 11. The CDR3 is 14 amino acids. The DNA for the CDR3 is TGTGCCAGTCGGGAACTAGCGGGCGGCCACGAGCAGTACTTC. The encoded protein is CASRELAGGHEQYF.

The sample holds a few counts of this clonotype. The rearrangement links TRBV7-6 to TRBJ2-7, with D tentatively TRBD2 (6 bases). Germline lookup yields CDR1 SGHVS and CDR2 FNYEAQ. The length of the CDR3 is 16 residues. Deletions cut 4 bases from V and 1 base from J, with 17 bases between. CDR3 sequence: CASSSRERLGSYEQYF. DNA for the CDR3: TGTGCCAGCAGCTCTAGGGAAAGACTAGGGTCCTACGAGCAGTACTTC.

The genes are TRBV14 and TRBJ2-3; 13 nucleotides match TRBD2. J gave up 2 bases and V 4 bases, and 6 bases lay outside the gene matches. The CDR3 loop spans 17 amino acids. Per the germline V gene, CDR1 is SGHDN and CDR2 is FVKESK. CDR3 DNA: TGTGCCAGCAGCCCCGGACTAGCGGGAGCTTACACAGATACGCAGTATTTT. It codes for CASSPGLAGAYTDTQYF.

The chain has TRBV12-3 or TRBV12-4 and TRBJ1-5, with a tentative D call TRBD1 (6 bases). V lost 5 bases, J lost 6 bases, and 11 bases lay in between. The CDR3 runs to 13 residues. CDR3 sequence reads: CASSTEDSQPQHF. The CDR3 region has the DNA TGTGCCAGCAGTACCGAGGACAGTCAGCCCCAGCATTTT.